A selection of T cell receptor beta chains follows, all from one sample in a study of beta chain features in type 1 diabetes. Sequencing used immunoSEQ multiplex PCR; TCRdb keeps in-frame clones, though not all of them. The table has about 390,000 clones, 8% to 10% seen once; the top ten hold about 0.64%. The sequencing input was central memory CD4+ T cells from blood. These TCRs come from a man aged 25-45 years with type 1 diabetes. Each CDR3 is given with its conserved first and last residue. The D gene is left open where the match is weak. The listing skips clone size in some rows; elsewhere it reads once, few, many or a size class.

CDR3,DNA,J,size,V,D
CAVSGRPNQPQHF,TGTGCCGTATCGGGACGGCCCAATCAGCCCCAGCATTTT,TRBJ1-5,NA,TRBV7-2,NA
CASSSASTVSYEQYF,TGTGCCAGCAGTTCGGCCAGTACCGTCTCCTACGAGCAGTACTTC,TRBJ2-7,few,TRBV6-5,NA
CASSRGPTRPDQNQPQHF,TGTGCCAGCAGCAGGGGGCCTACCCGCCCCGATCAAAATCAGCCCCAGCATTTT,TRBJ1-5,few,TRBV5-4,TRBD1
CASSLKGWPGNGYTF,TGTGCCAGCAGTTTAAAGGGGTGGCCAGGCAATGGCTACACCTTC,TRBJ1-2,few,TRBV27,NA
CASSLDGEYRVEQFF,TGTGCCAGCAGCTTAGATGGGGAATATCGAGTTGAGCAGTTCTTC,TRBJ2-1,few,TRBV7-2,NA
CAWEDRVQETQYF,TGTGCCTGGGAAGACAGGGTCCAAGAGACCCAGTACTTC,TRBJ2-5,NA,TRBV30,TRBD1
CSASTSGAYNEQFF,TGCAGCGCCTCAACTAGCGGGGCTTACAATGAGCAGTTCTTC,TRBJ2-1,few,TRBV29-1,TRBD2
CASSQVADNYGYTF,TGCGCCAGCAGCCAAGTCGCCGACAACTATGGCTACACCTTC,TRBJ1-2,NA,TRBV4-1,NA
CASMGGADEQYF,TGTGCCAGCATGGGGGGGGCAGACGAGCAGTACTTC,TRBJ2-7,many,TRBV28,NA
CASSLTDRGQPQHF,TGTGCCAGCAGTCTGACAGACCGAGGACAGCCCCAGCATTTT,TRBJ1-5,NA,TRBV6-1,NA
CASSWRAGTDTQYF,TGTGCCAGCAGCTGGCGGGCCGGCACAGATACGCAGTATTTT,TRBJ2-3,many,TRBV5-4,NA
CASSTGGRANEKLFF,TGTGCCAGCAGCACCGGGGGGAGGGCTAATGAAAAACTGTTTTTT,TRBJ1-4,NA,TRBV28,NA
CASSLNGDTQYF,TGTGCCAGCAGTTTAAACGGAGATACGCAGTATTTT,TRBJ2-3,few,TRBV27,NA
CASSPGLATSTDTQYF,TGTGCCAGCAGTCCGGGTTTGGCTACTAGCACAGATACGCAGTATTTT,TRBJ2-3,few,TRBV28,NA
CASSGLDDEQFF,TGTGCCAGCAGCGGATTGGACGATGAGCAGTTCTTC,TRBJ2-1,few,TRBV7-3,NA
CASSLAQVSEQYF,TGTGCCAGCAGCCTAGCACAGGTTTCCGAGCAGTACTTC,TRBJ2-7,NA,TRBV11-2,NA
CASSQDRGRIGGYGYTF,TGTGCCAGCAGCCAAGACAGGGGGCGCATCGGCGGCTATGGCTACACCTTC,TRBJ1-2,many,TRBV14,TRBD1
CASSRGQQETQYF,TGTGCCAGCAGCCGGGGACAGCAAGAGACCCAGTACTTC,TRBJ2-5,few,TRBV6-6,TRBD1
CASIADRGGTEAFF,TGTGCCAGCATCGCGGACAGGGGAGGCACTGAAGCTTTCTTT,TRBJ1-1,few,TRBV7-8,TRBD1
CASSTSGRNNEQYF,TGTGCCAGCTCCACTAGCGGGAGAAACAACGAGCAGTACTTC,TRBJ2-7,few,TRBV18,TRBD2
CASTPDGGGGYTF,TGTGCCAGCACCCCGGACGGGGGCGGAGGCTACACCTTC,TRBJ1-2,many,TRBV2,NA
CASSLGQGSNQPQHF,TGTGCCAGCTCACTAGGACAGGGTAGCAATCAGCCCCAGCATTTT,TRBJ1-5,NA,TRBV18,TRBD1
CASSPQGQGLYEQYF,TGTGCCAGCTCACCTCAGGGACAGGGACTGTACGAGCAGTACTTC,TRBJ2-7,many,TRBV18,TRBD1
CASSPLGHDRAEQFF,TGTGCCAGCAGTCCCCTGGGCCACGACAGGGCGGAGCAGTTCTTC,TRBJ2-1,few,TRBV6-5,TRBD1
CASSLVGTSKNEQFF,TGCGCCAGCAGCTTGGTTGGGACTAGCAAAAATGAGCAGTTCTTC,TRBJ2-1,few,TRBV5-1,TRBD2
CASSLGLAGGGETQYF,TGTGCCAGCAGCTTAGGGCTAGCGGGAGGAGGGGAGACCCAGTACTTC,TRBJ2-5,NA,TRBV7-2,TRBD2
CASSPGTGGGYTF,TGTGCCAGCAGTCCCGGGACAGGGGGAGGCTACACCTTC,TRBJ1-2,few,TRBV6-5,TRBD1
CASSLDILYNEQFF,TGTGCCAGCAGCTTAGACATTCTCTACAATGAGCAGTTCTTC,TRBJ2-1,few,TRBV11-2,NA
CASRGTGQTGELFF,TGTGCCAGTAGAGGGACAGGGCAAACCGGGGAGCTGTTTTTT,TRBJ2-2,few,TRBV19,TRBD1
CASSFSSSGNTIYF,TGTGCCAGCAGCTTTTCCAGCTCTGGAAACACCATATATTTT,TRBJ1-3,many,TRBV5-6,NA
CASSVFVNSNTGELFF,TGTGCCAGCAGCGTATTCGTCAATTCCAACACCGGGGAGCTGTTTTTT,TRBJ2-2,few,TRBV9,NA
CASRKRDTHNAFF,TGTGCCAGTAGGAAAAGGGACACCCACAACGCTTTCTTT,TRBJ1-1,NA,TRBV19,NA
CASTPGGGRSIETQYF,TGTGCCAGCACCCCAGGGGGCGGGAGGTCAATAGAGACCCAGTACTTC,TRBJ2-5,NA,TRBV5-4,NA
CAIGGNYEQYF,TGTGCCATCGGGGGAAATTACGAGCAGTACTTC,TRBJ2-7,few,TRBV10-3,NA
CASSYPPDRNNQPQHF,TGTGCCAGCAGTTACCCCCCGGACAGGAATAATCAGCCCCAGCATTTT,TRBJ1-5,NA,TRBV6-6,TRBD1
CASRRSGAPSYEQYF,TGTGCCAGCAGAAGAAGCGGGGCACCAAGCTACGAGCAGTACTTC,TRBJ2-7,few,TRBV27,TRBD2
CSARDSGEQYF,TGCAGCGCCCGAGATTCGGGCGAGCAGTACTTC,TRBJ2-7,NA,TRBV29-1,NA
CASGQGSEQFF,TGTGCCAGCGGCCAGGGTTCTGAGCAGTTCTTC,TRBJ2-1,many,TRBV11-2,NA
CASSRGPRFANTGELFF,TGTGCCAGCAGCAGGGGGCCTCGGTTCGCGAACACCGGGGAGCTGTTTTTT,TRBJ2-2,NA,TRBV21-1,NA